Listed below are T cell receptor beta chains from one sample, sequenced in a study of B cell selection in AIRE deficiency. Only in-frame clones appear in the TCRdb table, and some are missing; sequencing was by immunoSEQ multiplex PCR. This sample has 20,000 to 25,000 clones, with 97% found just once. Sequencing was carried out using conventional CD4+ T cells sorted from PBMCs. The receptors shown here come from a human donor with AIRE deficiency. CDR3s include the opening cysteine and the closing phenylalanine or tryptophan. A D gene is named only where the DNA matches it firmly. Clone size is given for some rows only: seen once, a few or many times, or a class if the clone is expanded.

abundance: .
j_gene: TRBJ2-7
d_gene: TRBD2
v_gene: TRBV9
CDR3aa: CASSVAPRGGKQYF
CDR3nt: TGTGCCAGCAGCGTAGCTCCCCGGGGGGGAAAGCAGTACTTC

abundance: .
j_gene: TRBJ2-7
d_gene: .
v_gene: TRBV4-1
CDR3aa: CASSLPEGPEQYF
CDR3nt: TGCGCCAGCAGCCTGCCGGAGGGGCCTGAGCAGTACTTC

abundance: .
j_gene: TRBJ2-7
d_gene: .
v_gene: TRBV15
CDR3aa: CATSRERLGGVEQYF
CDR3nt: TGTGCCACCAGCAGAGAACGGCTTGGAGGAGTCGAGCAGTACTTC

abundance: .
j_gene: TRBJ1-5
d_gene: .
v_gene: TRBV7-9
CDR3aa: CASSTTGSNQPQHF
CDR3nt: TGTGCCAGCTCCACGACGGGTAGCAATCAGCCCCAGCATTTT

abundance: .
j_gene: TRBJ1-4
d_gene: .
v_gene: TRBV7-9
CDR3aa: CASSLGPENEKLFF
CDR3nt: TGTGCCAGCAGCTTAGGTCCTGAGAATGAAAAACTGTTTTTT

abundance: .
j_gene: TRBJ2-5
d_gene: .
v_gene: TRBV29-1
CDR3aa: CSVGQIQETQYF
CDR3nt: TGCAGCGTTGGACAGATCCAAGAGACCCAGTACTTC

abundance: .
j_gene: TRBJ2-7
d_gene: TRBD1
v_gene: TRBV6-5
CDR3aa: CASKSGQGSNEQYF
CDR3nt: TGTGCCAGTAAGTCGGGACAGGGGTCCAACGAGCAGTACTTC

abundance: .
j_gene: TRBJ1-2
d_gene: TRBD1
v_gene: TRBV5-1
CDR3aa: CASSSPTTGEDGYTF
CDR3nt: TGCGCCAGCAGCTCCCCAACGACAGGGGAGGATGGCTACACCTTC

abundance: .
j_gene: TRBJ1-6
d_gene: .
v_gene: TRBV14
CDR3aa: CASSQGREYSPLHF
CDR3nt: TGTGCCAGCAGCCAAGGCAGGGAATATTCACCCCTCCACTTT

abundance: once
j_gene: TRBJ2-2
d_gene: .
v_gene: TRBV6-5
CDR3aa: CASSYWQPPLTGELFF
CDR3nt: TGTGCCAGCAGTTACTGGCAGCCTCCTCTAACCGGGGAGCTGTTTTTT

abundance: .
j_gene: TRBJ2-3
d_gene: .
v_gene: TRBV19
CDR3aa: CASSMSRLLTDTQYF
CDR3nt: TGTGCCAGTAGTATGTCGCGACTGCTCACAGATACGCAGTATTTT

abundance: .
j_gene: TRBJ2-1
d_gene: TRBD2
v_gene: TRBV15
CDR3aa: CATRASGTHEQFF
CDR3nt: TGTGCCACCAGGGCTAGCGGGACCCATGAGCAGTTCTTC

abundance: .
j_gene: TRBJ1-1
d_gene: .
v_gene: TRBV27
CDR3aa: CASSSGRTEAFF
CDR3nt: TGTGCCAGCAGTTCAGGACGGACTGAAGCTTTCTTT

abundance: once
j_gene: TRBJ2-5
d_gene: TRBD2
v_gene: TRBV7-9
CDR3aa: CASSLGTSQETQYF
CDR3nt: TGTGCCAGCAGCTTAGGGACTAGTCAAGAGACCCAGTACTTC

abundance: .
j_gene: TRBJ2-1
d_gene: TRBD2
v_gene: TRBV18
CDR3aa: CASSPLPGGDEQFF
CDR3nt: TGTGCCAGCTCACCATTACCGGGAGGAGATGAGCAGTTCTTC

abundance: once
j_gene: TRBJ2-7
d_gene: .
v_gene: TRBV5-6
CDR3aa: CASSLRGQYEQYF
CDR3nt: TGTGCCAGCAGCTTGAGGGGTCAATACGAGCAGTACTTC

abundance: .
j_gene: TRBJ2-3
d_gene: .
v_gene: TRBV19
CDR3aa: CASSASLGLVVVSDTQYF
CDR3nt: TGTGCCAGTAGTGCCTCCTTGGGACTGGTTGTTGTTTCTGATACGCAGTATTTT

abundance: .
j_gene: TRBJ1-2
d_gene: .
v_gene: TRBV6-5
CDR3aa: CASSPRYESYGYTF
CDR3nt: TGTGCCAGCAGTCCTAGATATGAGAGCTATGGCTACACCTTC

abundance: .
j_gene: TRBJ1-5
d_gene: TRBD1
v_gene: TRBV19
CDR3aa: CASSIDKVTGTAGPQHF
CDR3nt: TGTGCCAGTAGTATAGATAAAGTAACGGGGACAGCTGGCCCCCAGCATTTT

abundance: .
j_gene: TRBJ2-7
d_gene: TRBD1
v_gene: TRBV19
CDR3aa: CASGDREYEQYF
CDR3nt: TGTGCCAGCGGAGACAGGGAGTACGAGCAGTACTTC

abundance: .
j_gene: TRBJ1-2
d_gene: TRBD1
v_gene: TRBV14
CDR3aa: CASSQRQGKGNYGYTF
CDR3nt: TGTGCCAGCAGCCAGAGACAGGGGAAGGGTAACTATGGCTACACCTTC

abundance: .
j_gene: TRBJ1-5
d_gene: TRBD1
v_gene: TRBV19
CDR3aa: CASSTRDSPYSNQPQHF
CDR3nt: TGTGCCAGTAGTACCCGGGACAGCCCTTATAGCAATCAGCCCCAGCATTTT

abundance: .
j_gene: TRBJ1-5
d_gene: .
v_gene: TRBV6-1
CDR3aa: CASSAETGGNQPQHF
CDR3nt: TGTGCCAGCAGTGCGGAGACAGGAGGCAATCAGCCCCAGCATTTT

abundance: .
j_gene: TRBJ2-7
d_gene: TRBD1
v_gene: TRBV7-8
CDR3aa: CASSFSRQGTYEQYF
CDR3nt: TGTGCCAGCAGCTTCAGTCGACAGGGTACCTACGAGCAGTACTTC

abundance: .
j_gene: TRBJ2-7
d_gene: .
v_gene: TRBV4-2
CDR3aa: CASSSRWSSYEQYF
CDR3nt: TGTGCCAGCAGCTCGAGGTGGAGCTCCTACGAGCAGTACTTC

abundance: once
j_gene: TRBJ2-3
d_gene: .
v_gene: TRBV11-1
CDR3aa: CASSPQTGADTQYF
CDR3nt: TGTGCCAGCAGCCCTCAGACAGGAGCAGATACGCAGTATTTT

abundance: .
j_gene: TRBJ1-1
d_gene: TRBD1
v_gene: TRBV10-3
CDR3aa: CAIGTGGASTEAFF
CDR3nt: TGTGCCATTGGGACAGGGGGCGCGAGCACTGAAGCTTTCTTT

abundance: .
j_gene: TRBJ2-7
d_gene: TRBD2
v_gene: TRBV11-3
CDR3aa: CASSSAGTSGSYGQYF
CDR3nt: TGTGCCAGCAGCTCAGCCGGGACTAGCGGGAGCTACGGGCAGTACTTC

abundance: once
j_gene: TRBJ2-5
d_gene: .
v_gene: TRBV5-1
CDR3aa: CASTTQGIQETQYF
CDR3nt: TGCGCCAGCACCACGCAAGGGATCCAAGAGACCCAGTACTTC

abundance: .
j_gene: TRBJ2-5
d_gene: TRBD1
v_gene: TRBV7-9
CDR3aa: CASSLGTGGETQYF
CDR3nt: TGTGCCAGCAGCTTAGGGACAGGGGGAGAGACCCAGTACTTC

abundance: .
j_gene: TRBJ1-6
d_gene: .
v_gene: TRBV5-6
CDR3aa: CASSLGPAAAYNSPLHF
CDR3nt: TGTGCCAGCAGCTTGGGGCCGGCGGCCGCCTATAATTCACCCCTCCACTTT

abundance: .
j_gene: TRBJ2-3
d_gene: .
v_gene: TRBV7-8
CDR3aa: CASSLAASSTDTQYF
CDR3nt: TGTGCCAGCAGCTTAGCAGCATCCAGCACAGATACGCAGTATTTT

abundance: .
j_gene: TRBJ2-5
d_gene: TRBD2
v_gene: TRBV12-5
CDR3aa: CASLLSGSETQYF
CDR3nt: TGTGCTTCCCTCCTTAGCGGGAGTGAGACCCAGTACTTC

abundance: .
j_gene: TRBJ2-1
d_gene: .
v_gene: TRBV2
CDR3aa: CASGLTSYNEQFF
CDR3nt: TGTGCCAGCGGCTTGACCTCCTACAATGAGCAGTTCTTC

abundance: .
j_gene: TRBJ1-1
d_gene: .
v_gene: TRBV2
CDR3aa: CASSVEGYTEAFF
CDR3nt: TGTGCCAGCAGTGTAGAGGGCTACACTGAAGCTTTCTTT

abundance: once
j_gene: TRBJ2-7
d_gene: .
v_gene: TRBV7-8
CDR3aa: CASSFRQAYEQYF
CDR3nt: TGTGCCAGCAGCTTTAGACAGGCCTACGAGCAGTACTTC

abundance: .
j_gene: TRBJ2-5
d_gene: TRBD2
v_gene: TRBV4-1
CDR3aa: CASSQRGLAGEETQYF
CDR3nt: TGCGCCAGCAGCCAGAGGGGTCTGGCGGGGGAAGAGACCCAGTACTTC

abundance: .
j_gene: TRBJ1-4
d_gene: .
v_gene: TRBV4-2
CDR3aa: CASSQEAALGDEKLFF
CDR3nt: TGTGCCAGCAGCCAGGAAGCGGCCCTGGGGGATGAAAAACTGTTTTTT